This TCR beta chain was recovered during a study of blood T cells in healthy people across ages. Study details: Researchers report that template switching captured about one barcoded beta molecule per two T cells.

A word on this clonotype: Its antigen is undetermined.

Next came a second PCR, run for about 6 to 12 cycles, which used a sample-barcoded 5' primer along with a J-beta primer mix. TCRdb independently ran MiXCR on the 5' RACE reads; one entry per CDR3 protein. The sample shows more than 1.4 million distinct CDR3 sequences, 42% of them seen only once. The CDR3 is 13 amino acids. Germline V gene sequence: CDR1 SEHNR, CDR2 FQNEAQ (reference sequence). V lost 5 bases to trimming and J lost 6 bases, with 12 bases between them. Regarding the study as a whole: PBMCs left unsorted prevented a conclusive naive versus antigen-experienced comparison. There was a strong correlation between TCR beta diversity and naive T cell percentage.

Caucasian, healthy and from Russia, the donors were aged between about 6 and 100. Material for sequencing was blood. V usage is TRBV7-9 and J usage is TRBJ2-3, with a weak D call TRBD2 (5 bases). The receptor was derived from a woman aged 18-29 years in good health. This chain's CDR3 is CASSLASGDTQYF. CDR3 nucleotides: TGTGCCAGCAGCCTTGCGTCGGGGGATACGCAGTATTTT.